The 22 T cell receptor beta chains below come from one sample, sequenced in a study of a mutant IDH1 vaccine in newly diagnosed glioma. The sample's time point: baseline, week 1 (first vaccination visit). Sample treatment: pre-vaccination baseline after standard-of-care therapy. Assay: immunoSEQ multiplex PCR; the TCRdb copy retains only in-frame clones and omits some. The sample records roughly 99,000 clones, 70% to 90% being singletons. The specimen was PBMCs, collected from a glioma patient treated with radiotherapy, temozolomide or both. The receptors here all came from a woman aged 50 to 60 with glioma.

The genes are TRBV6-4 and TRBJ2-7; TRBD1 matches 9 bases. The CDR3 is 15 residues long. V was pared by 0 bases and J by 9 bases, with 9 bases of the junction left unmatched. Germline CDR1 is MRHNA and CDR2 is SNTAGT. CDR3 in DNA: TGTGCCAGCAGTGACTCGAAAACAGGGGGCGCGTTGCAGTACTTC. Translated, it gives CASSDSKTGGALQYF.

The CDR3 loop is CASSSTGVANYGYTF. The CDR3 DNA reads as TGTGCCAGCAGTTCTACAGGGGTCGCTAACTATGGCTACACCTTC. The chain recombines TRBV28 with TRBJ1-2; 7 bases match TRBD1. CDR1 MDHEN and CDR2 SYDVKM come from the germline V gene. The CDR3 loop spans 15 amino acids. V dropped 4 bases and J dropped 0; count of bases not matched to a gene: 5.

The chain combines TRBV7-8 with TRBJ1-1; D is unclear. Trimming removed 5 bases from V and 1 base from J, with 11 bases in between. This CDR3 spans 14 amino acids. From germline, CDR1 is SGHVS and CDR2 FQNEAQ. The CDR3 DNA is TGTGCCAGCAGCCCCCACAAGGCGAACACTGAAGCTTTCTTT. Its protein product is CASSPHKANTEAFF.

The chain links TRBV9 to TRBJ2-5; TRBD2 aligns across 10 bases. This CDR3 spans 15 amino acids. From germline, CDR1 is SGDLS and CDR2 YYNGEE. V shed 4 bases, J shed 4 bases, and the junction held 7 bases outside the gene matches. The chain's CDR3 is CASSPRSSGRETQYF. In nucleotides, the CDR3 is TGTGCCAGCAGCCCTCGCTCTAGCGGGAGAGAGACCCAGTACTTC.

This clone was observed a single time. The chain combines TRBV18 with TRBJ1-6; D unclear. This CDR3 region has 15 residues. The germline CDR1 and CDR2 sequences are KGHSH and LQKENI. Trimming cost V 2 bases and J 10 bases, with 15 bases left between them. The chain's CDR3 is CASSPSPTLSSPLHF. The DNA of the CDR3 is TGTGCCAGCTCACCATCTCCAACGCTTTCCTCACCCCTCCACTTT. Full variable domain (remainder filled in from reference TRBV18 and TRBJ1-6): NAGVMQNPRHLVRRRGQEARLRCSPMKGHSHVYWYRQLPEEGLKFMVYLQKENIIDESGMPKERFSAEFPKEGPSILRIQQVVRGDSAAYFCASSPSPTLSSPLHFGNGTRLTVT.

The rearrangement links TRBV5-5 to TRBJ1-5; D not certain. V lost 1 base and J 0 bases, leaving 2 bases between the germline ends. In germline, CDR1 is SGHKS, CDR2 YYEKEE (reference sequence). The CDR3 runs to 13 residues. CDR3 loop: CASSLTSNQPQHF. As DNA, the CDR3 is TGTGCCAGCAGCTTGACTAGCAATCAGCCCCAGCATTTT.

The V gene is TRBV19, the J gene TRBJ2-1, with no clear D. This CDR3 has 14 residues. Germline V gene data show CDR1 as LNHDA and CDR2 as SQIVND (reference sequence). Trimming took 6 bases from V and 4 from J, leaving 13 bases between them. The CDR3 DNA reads TGTGCCAGTAGCCCTAGACTGAAATACAATGAGCAGTTCTTC. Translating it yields CASSPRLKYNEQFF. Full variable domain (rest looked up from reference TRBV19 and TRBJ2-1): DGGITQSPKYLFRKEGQNVTLSCEQNLNHDAMYWYRQDPGQGLRLIYYSQIVNDFQKGDIAEGYSVSREKKESFPLTVTSAQKNPTAFYLCASSPRLKYNEQFFGPGTRLTVL.

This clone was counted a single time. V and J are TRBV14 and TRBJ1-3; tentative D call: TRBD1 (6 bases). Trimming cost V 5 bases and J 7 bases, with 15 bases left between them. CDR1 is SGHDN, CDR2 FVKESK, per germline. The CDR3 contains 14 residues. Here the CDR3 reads CASSLGHAANTIYF. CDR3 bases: TGTGCCAGCAGCTTGGGACACGCCGCGAACACCATATATTTT.

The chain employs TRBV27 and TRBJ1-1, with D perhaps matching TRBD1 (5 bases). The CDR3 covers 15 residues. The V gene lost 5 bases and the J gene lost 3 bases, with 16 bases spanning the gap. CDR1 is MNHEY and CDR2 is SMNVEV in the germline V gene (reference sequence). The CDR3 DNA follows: TGTGCCAGCAGTAAAGGGACGGTCCCCGACACTGAAGCTTTCTTT. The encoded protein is CASSKGTVPDTEAFF.

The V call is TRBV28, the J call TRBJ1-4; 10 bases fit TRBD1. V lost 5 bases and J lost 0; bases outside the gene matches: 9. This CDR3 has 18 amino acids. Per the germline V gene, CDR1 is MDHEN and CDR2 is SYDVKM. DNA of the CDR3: TGTGCCAGCAGTGGCAATTTAGGACAGGGGGCAACTAATGAAAAACTGTTTTTT. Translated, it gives CASSGNLGQGATNEKLFF.

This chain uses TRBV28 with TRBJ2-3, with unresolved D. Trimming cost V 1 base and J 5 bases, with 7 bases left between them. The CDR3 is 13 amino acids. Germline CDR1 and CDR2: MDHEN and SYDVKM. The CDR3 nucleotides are TGTGCCAGCAGTTTATCTTTCGGAGATACGCAGTATTTT. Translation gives CASSLSFGDTQYF.

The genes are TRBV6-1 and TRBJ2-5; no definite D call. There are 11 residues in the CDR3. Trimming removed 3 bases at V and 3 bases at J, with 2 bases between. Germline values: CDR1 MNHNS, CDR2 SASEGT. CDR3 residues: CASSEKETQYF. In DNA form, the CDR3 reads TGTGCCAGCAGTGAGAAAGAGACCCAGTACTTC.

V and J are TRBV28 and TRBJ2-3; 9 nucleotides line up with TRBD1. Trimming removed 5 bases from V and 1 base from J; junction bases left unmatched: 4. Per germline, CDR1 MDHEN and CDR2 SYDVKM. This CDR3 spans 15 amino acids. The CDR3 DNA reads TGTGCCAGCAGTCAATGGACAGGGGGCACAGATACGCAGTATTTT. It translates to CASSQWTGGTDTQYF.

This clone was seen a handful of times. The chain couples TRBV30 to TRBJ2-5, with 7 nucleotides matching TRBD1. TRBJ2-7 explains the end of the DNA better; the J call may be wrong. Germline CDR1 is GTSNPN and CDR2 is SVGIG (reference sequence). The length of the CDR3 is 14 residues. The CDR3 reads CAWTDRVRDYEQYF. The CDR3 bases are TGTGCCTGGACTGACAGGGTTCGGGACTACGAGCAGTACTTC.

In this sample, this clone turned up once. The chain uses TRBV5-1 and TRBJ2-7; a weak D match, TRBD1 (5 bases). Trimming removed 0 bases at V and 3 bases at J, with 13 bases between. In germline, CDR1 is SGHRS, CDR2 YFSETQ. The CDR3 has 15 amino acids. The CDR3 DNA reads TGCGCCAGCAGCTTGGCCGCAGGGCACCTCTACGAGCAGTACTTC. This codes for CASSLAAGHLYEQYF.

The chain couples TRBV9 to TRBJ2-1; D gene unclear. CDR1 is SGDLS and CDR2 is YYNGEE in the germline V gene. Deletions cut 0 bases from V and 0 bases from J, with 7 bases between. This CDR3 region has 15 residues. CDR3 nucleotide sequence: TGTGCCAGCAGCGTAGATCCCTTCTCCTACAATGAGCAGTTCTTC. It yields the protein CASSVDPFSYNEQFF.

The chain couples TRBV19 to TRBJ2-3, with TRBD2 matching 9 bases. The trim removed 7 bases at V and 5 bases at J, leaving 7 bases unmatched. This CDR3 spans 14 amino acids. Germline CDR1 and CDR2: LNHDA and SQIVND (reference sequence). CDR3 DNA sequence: TGTGCCAGTACAGTAGCGGGGGAGAGAGATACGCAGTATTTT. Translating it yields CASTVAGERDTQYF. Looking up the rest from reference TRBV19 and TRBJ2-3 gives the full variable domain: DGGITQSPKYLFRKEGQNVTLSCEQNLNHDAMYWYRQDPGQGLRLIYYSQIVNDFQKGDIAEGYSVSREKKESFPLTVTSAQKNPTAFYLCASTVAGERDTQYFGPGTRLTVL.

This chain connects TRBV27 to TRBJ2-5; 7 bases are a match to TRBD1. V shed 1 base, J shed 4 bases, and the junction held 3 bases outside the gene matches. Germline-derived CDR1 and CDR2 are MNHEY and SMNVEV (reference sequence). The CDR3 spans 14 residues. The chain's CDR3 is CASSLLPGGETQYF. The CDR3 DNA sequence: TGTGCCAGCAGTTTATTGCCAGGGGGAGAGACCCAGTACTTC.

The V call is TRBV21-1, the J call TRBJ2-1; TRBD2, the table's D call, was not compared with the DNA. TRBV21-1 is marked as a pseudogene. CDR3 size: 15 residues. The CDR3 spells CASSKYVSGRNEQFF. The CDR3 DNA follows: TGTGCCAGCAGCAAATACGTGAGCGGGAGGAATGAGCAGTTCTTC.

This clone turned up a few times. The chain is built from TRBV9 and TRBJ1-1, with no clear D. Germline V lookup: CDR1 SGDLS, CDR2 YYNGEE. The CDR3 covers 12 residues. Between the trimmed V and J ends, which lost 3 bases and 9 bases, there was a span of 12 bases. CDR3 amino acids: CASSAGEGKAFF. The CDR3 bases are TGTGCCAGCAGCGCCGGAGAGGGTAAAGCTTTCTTT. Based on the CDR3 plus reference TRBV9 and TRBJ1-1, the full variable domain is DSGVTQTPKHLITATGQRVTLRCSPRSGDLSVYWYQQSLDQGLQFLIQYYNGEERAKGNILERFSAQQFPDLHSELNLSSLELGDSALYFCASSAGEGKAFFGQGTRLTVV.

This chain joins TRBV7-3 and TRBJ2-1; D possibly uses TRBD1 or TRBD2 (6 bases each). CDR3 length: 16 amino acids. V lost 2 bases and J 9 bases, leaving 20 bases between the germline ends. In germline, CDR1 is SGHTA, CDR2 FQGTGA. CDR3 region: CASSLRPGGHSGEQFF. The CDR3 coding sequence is TGTGCCAGCAGCTTACGCCCCGGGGGCCACTCTGGTGAGCAGTTCTTC.

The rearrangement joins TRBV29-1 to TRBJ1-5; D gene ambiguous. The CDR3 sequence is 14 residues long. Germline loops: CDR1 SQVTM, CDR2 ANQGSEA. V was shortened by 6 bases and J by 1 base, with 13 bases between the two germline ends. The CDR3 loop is CSVTEGLSNQPQHF. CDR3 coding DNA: TGCAGCGTGACCGAGGGCCTAAGCAATCAGCCCCAGCATTTT.